The T cell receptor beta chain under discussion was sequenced for a study of blood T cell repertoires in COVID-19. At the level of the study: COVID-19 samples, acute and convalescent, were from the United States, Italy and Spain. The cDNA or gDNA used as material had been derived from T cells, B-cell-depleted T cells, or PBMCs.

Trimming removed 4 bases at V and 3 bases at J, with 13 bases between. This CDR3 has 14 residues. The germline gives CDR1 SGHNT, CDR2 YYREEE (reference sequence). Original handling: Scientists estimated how many nucleated cells there were by amplifying reference gene primers. The protocol was immunoSEQ multiplex PCR, while the TCRdb copy is restricted to in-frame clones and leaves out a portion. D and trimming come from the DNA, and the V and J calls and clone size come from that table. The sample lists approximately 120,000 clones; over 55% were seen once. The rearrangement uses TRBV5-4 and TRBJ1-2; D uncertain. Sequenced material: peripheral blood. The origin of this receptor is a woman between 65 and 79 years old with acute or convalescent COVID-19. CDR3 sequence reads: CASSTPPGDYGYTF. Written as DNA, the CDR3 is TGTGCCAGCAGCACACCCCCAGGCGACTATGGCTACACCTTC.